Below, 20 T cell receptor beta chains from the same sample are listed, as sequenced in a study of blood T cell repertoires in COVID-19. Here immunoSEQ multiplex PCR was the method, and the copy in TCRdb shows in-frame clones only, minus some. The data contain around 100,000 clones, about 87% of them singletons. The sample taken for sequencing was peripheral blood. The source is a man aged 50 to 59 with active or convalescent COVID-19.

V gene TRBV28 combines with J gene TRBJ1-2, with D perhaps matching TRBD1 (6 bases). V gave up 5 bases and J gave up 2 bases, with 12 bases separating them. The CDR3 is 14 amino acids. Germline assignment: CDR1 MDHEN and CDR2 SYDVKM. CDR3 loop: CASSTIRGNYGYTF. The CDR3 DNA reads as TGTGCCAGCAGTACTATTAGGGGGAACTATGGCTACACCTTC.

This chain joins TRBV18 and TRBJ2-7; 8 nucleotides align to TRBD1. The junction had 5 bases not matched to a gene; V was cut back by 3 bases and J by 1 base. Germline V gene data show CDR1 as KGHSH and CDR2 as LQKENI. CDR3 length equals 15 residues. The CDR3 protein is CASSPSRGHSYEQYV. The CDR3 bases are TGTGCCAGCTCACCGTCCAGGGGGCATTCCTACGAGCAGTACGTC.

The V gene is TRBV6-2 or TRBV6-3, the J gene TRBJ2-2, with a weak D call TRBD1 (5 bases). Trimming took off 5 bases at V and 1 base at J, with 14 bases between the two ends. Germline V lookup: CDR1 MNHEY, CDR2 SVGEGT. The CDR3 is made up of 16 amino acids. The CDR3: CASSRHQGVNTGELFF. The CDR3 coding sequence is TGTGCCAGCAGTCGTCATCAGGGCGTGAACACCGGGGAGCTGTTTTTT.

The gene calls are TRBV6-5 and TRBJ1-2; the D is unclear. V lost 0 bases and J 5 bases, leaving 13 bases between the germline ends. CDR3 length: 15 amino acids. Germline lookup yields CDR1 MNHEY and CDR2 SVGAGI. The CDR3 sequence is CASSYSVDGRYGYTF. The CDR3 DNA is TGTGCCAGCAGTTACTCCGTGGACGGGAGATATGGCTACACCTTC.

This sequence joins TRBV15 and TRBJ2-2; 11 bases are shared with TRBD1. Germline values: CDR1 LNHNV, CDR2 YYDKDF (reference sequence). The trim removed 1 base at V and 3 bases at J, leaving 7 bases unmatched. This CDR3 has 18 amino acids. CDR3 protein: CATSRGRTGGGYTGELFF. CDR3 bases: TGTGCCACCAGCAGAGGACGGACAGGGGGCGGCTACACCGGGGAGCTGTTTTTT.

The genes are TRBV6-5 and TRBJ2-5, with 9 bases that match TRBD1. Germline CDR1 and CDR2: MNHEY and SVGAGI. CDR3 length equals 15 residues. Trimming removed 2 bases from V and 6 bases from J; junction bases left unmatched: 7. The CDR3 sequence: CASSYRGTGIQTQYF. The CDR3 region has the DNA TGTGCCAGCAGTTACCGCGGGACAGGGATACAGACCCAGTACTTC.

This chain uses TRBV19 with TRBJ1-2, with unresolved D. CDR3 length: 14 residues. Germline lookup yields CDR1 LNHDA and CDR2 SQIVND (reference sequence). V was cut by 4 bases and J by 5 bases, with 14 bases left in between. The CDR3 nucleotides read TGTGCCAGTAGTAGTGGGCAGCCGCCGTATGGCTACACCTTC. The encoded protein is CASSSGQPPYGYTF. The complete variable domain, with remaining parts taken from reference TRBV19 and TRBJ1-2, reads DGGITQSPKYLFRKEGQNVTLSCEQNLNHDAMYWYRQDPGQGLRLIYYSQIVNDFQKGDIAEGYSVSREKKESFPLTVTSAQKNPTAFYLCASSSGQPPYGYTFGSGTRLTVV.

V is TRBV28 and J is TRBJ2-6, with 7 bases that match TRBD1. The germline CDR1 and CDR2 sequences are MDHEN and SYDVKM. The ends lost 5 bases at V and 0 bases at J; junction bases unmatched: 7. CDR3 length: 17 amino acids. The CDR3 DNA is TGTGCCAGCAGTGCCAGACAGGGACGCTCTGGGGCCAACGTCCTGACTTTC. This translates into CASSARQGRSGANVLTF.

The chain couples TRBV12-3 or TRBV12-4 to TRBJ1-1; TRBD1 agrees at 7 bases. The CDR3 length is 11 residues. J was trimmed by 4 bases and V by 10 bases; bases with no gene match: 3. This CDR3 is CATQGFTEAFF. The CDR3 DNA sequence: TGTGCCACACAGGGGTTCACTGAAGCTTTCTTT.

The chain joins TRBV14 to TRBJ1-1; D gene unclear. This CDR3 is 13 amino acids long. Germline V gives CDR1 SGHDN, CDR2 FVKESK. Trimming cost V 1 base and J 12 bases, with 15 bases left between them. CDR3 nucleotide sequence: TGTGCCAGCAGCCAAGGTGCGCGGCAACGGACTTTCTTT. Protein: CASSQGARQRTFF.

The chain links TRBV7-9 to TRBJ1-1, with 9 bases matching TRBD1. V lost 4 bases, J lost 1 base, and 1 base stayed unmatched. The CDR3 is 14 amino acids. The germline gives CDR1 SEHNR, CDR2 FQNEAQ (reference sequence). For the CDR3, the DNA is TGTGCCAGCAGCTGGGGACAGGGGAACACTGAAGCTTTCTTT. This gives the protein CASSWGQGNTEAFF.

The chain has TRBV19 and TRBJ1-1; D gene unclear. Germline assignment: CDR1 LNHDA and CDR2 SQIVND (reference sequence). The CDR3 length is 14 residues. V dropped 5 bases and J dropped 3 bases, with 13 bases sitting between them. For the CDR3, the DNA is TGTGCCAGTAGTGGCGAGGCGGGGTACACTGAAGCTTTCTTT. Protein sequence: CASSGEAGYTEAFF.

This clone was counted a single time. The chain's CDR3 is CASSEAGGLFYEQFF. CDR3 DNA: TGTGCCAGCAGTGAAGCGGGGGGGCTATTTTATGAGCAGTTCTTC. V and J are TRBV6-1 and TRBJ2-1; perhaps TRBD2 as D (7 bases). V was cut by 0 bases and J by 8 bases, with 14 bases left in between. The length of the CDR3 is 15 residues. The germline V gene has CDR1 MNHNS and CDR2 SASEGT.

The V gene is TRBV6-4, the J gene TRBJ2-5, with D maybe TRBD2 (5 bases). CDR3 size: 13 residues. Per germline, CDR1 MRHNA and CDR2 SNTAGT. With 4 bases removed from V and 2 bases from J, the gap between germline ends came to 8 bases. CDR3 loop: CASSATGQETQYF. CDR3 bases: TGTGCCAGCAGTGCCACGGGGCAAGAGACCCAGTACTTC.

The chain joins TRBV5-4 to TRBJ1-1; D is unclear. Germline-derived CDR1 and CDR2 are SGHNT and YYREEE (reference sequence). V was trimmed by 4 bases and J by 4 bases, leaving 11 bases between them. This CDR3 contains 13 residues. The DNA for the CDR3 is TGTGCCAGCAGCGCTCGCGATAGCACTGAAGCTTTCTTT. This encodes CASSARDSTEAFF.

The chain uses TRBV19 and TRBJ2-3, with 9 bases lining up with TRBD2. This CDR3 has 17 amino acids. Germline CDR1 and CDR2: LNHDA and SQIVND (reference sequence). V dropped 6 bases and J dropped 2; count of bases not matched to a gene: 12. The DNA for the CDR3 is TGTGCCAGTAGACCCGAGTACGGGACTAGCTACACAGATACGCAGTATTTT. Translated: CASRPEYGTSYTDTQYF.

This chain's CDR3 is CASSQDVSRTAEDSPLHF. Written as DNA, the CDR3 is TGTGCCAGCAGCCAAGATGTTTCGCGGACGGCGGAGGATTCACCCCTCCACTTT. The chain is built from TRBV3-1 (or the pseudogene TRBV3-2) and TRBJ1-6; D call uncertain. This CDR3 has 18 amino acids. Trimming pared 0 bases from V and 8 bases from J, leaving 20 bases between. CDR1 and CDR2 from the germline V gene are LGHDT and YNNKEL (reference sequence).

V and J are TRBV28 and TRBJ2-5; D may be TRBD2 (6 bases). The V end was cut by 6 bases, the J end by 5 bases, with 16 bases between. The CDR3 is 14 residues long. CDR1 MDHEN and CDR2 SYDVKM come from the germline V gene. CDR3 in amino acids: CASSPMRGGETQYF. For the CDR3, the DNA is TGTGCCAGCAGCCCCATGCGGGGCGGGGAGACCCAGTACTTC.

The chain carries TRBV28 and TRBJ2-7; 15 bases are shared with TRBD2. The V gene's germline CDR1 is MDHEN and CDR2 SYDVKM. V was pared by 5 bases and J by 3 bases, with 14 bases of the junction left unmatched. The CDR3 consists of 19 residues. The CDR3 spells CASSASGLAGGRLLYEQYF. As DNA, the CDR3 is TGTGCCAGCAGTGCCTCGGGACTAGCGGGGGGCCGTCTCCTCTACGAGCAGTACTTC.

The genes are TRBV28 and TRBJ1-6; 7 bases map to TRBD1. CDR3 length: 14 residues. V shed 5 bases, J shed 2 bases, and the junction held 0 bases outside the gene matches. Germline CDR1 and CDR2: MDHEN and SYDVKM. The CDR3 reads CASSGTAYNSPLHF. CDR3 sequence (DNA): TGTGCCAGCAGTGGGACAGCCTATAATTCACCCCTCCACTTT.